The 26 T cell receptor beta chains below come from one sample, sequenced in a study of CD8 T cells in Susac syndrome. The authors reverse transcribed about 0.5 to 1 ug RNA with random hexamers. Using its own MiXCR run on the immunoSEQ multiplex PCR reads, TCRdb lists one record per CDR3 protein. The sample has about 200,000 distinct CDR3 sequences, roughly 92% seen once. The source material was CD8+ T cells from PBMCs. These receptors originate from a human donor with multiple sclerosis.

The genes are TRBV2 and TRBJ2-7, with TRBD1 identical over 8 bases. Trimming removed 8 bases from V and 0 bases from J; junction bases left unmatched: 0. Per the germline V gene, CDR1 is SNHLY and CDR2 is FYNNEI. The CDR3 loop spans 12 amino acids. The CDR3 DNA is TGTGCCAGCGACAGGGGCTCCTACGAGCAGTACTTC. Translation: CASDRGSYEQYF.

The J gene is TRBJ1-1, the V gene TRBV27; D uncertain. The CDR3 is 14 residues long. Trimming took 3 bases from V and 4 from J, leaving 12 bases between them. Germline assignment: CDR1 MNHEY and CDR2 SMNVEV (reference sequence). CDR3 residues: CASSFKGTVTEAFF. In DNA, the CDR3 is TGTGCCAGCAGTTTCAAGGGTACCGTCACTGAAGCTTTCTTT.

CDR3 sequence (DNA): TGCAGTGCTAGAGATCGGGAAGAAGAGACCCAGTACTTC. It encodes CSARDREEETQYF. The rearrangement joins TRBV20-1 to TRBJ2-5; perhaps TRBD2 as D (5 bases). Looked up from germline, CDR1 is DFQATT and CDR2 is SNEGSKA (reference sequence). This CDR3 is built from 13 residues. Trimming took off 0 bases at V and 3 bases at J, with 8 bases between the two ends.

The chain uses TRBV6-6 and TRBJ2-2; tentatively, D is TRBD1 (5 bases). Germline CDR1 is MNHNY and CDR2 is SVGAGI (reference sequence). CDR3 length: 12 amino acids. The ends were cut back, 5 bases at V and 6 bases at J, with 7 bases in the middle. The CDR3 DNA follows: TGTGCCAGCAGTGGGGCCTCCGGGGAGCTGTTTTTT. Residues: CASSGASGELFF.

In this sample, this clonotype turned up once. V is TRBV6-5 and J is TRBJ1-1; D is ambiguous. V was cut by 4 bases and J by 2 bases, with 11 bases left in between. The CDR3 is 14 amino acids. Germline loops: CDR1 MNHEY, CDR2 SVGAGI. CDR3 DNA: TGTGCCAGCAGTTTCCTACAGAGAAACACTGAAGCTTTCTTT. Translated: CASSFLQRNTEAFF.

This chain joins TRBV20-1 and TRBJ2-2; TRBD1 matches 7 bases. The CDR3 sequence is 15 residues long. Germline V gene sequence: CDR1 DFQATT, CDR2 SNEGSKA (reference sequence). J lost 4 bases, V lost 3 bases, and 8 bases had no gene match. CDR3 residues: CSASPPGQPTGELFF. The CDR3 nucleotides are TGCAGTGCTAGCCCCCCGGGACAGCCCACCGGGGAGCTGTTTTTT.

Here the CDR3 reads CASSLRGAGANVLTF. Here the CDR3 DNA reads TGTGCCAGCAGTTTACGCGGGGCTGGGGCCAACGTCCTGACTTTC. The chain employs TRBV27 and TRBJ2-6, with D maybe TRBD2 (6 bases). The germline V gene encodes CDR1 MNHEY and CDR2 SMNVEV (reference sequence). V shed 2 bases and J shed 2 bases, with 7 bases lying between them. This CDR3 is built from 15 residues.

The V and J genes are TRBV28 and TRBJ2-1; no definite D call. V shed 3 bases and J shed 7 bases, with 7 bases lying between them. Germline V lookup: CDR1 MDHEN, CDR2 SYDVKM. The length of the CDR3 is 12 residues. This CDR3 is CASSLYQNEQFF. The DNA of the CDR3 is TGTGCCAGCAGTTTGTACCAAAATGAGCAGTTCTTC.

The chain recombines TRBV5-4 with TRBJ2-1, with TRBD2 matching 7 bases. The CDR3 runs to 15 residues. CDR1 and CDR2 (germline): SGHNT, YYREEE (reference sequence). With V trimmed by 1 base and J by 8 bases, 9 bases remained unmatched. The CDR3 DNA follows: TGTGCCAGCAGCTTGTGGGATCCTAGCGGCTATGAGCAGTTCTTC. As protein: CASSLWDPSGYEQFF.

V and J are TRBV20-1 and TRBJ2-7; a weak D match, TRBD2 (6 bases). Germline CDR1 is DFQATT and CDR2 is SNEGSKA (reference sequence). Trimming took 6 bases from V and 7 from J, leaving 22 bases between them. The CDR3 length is 14 residues. The CDR3 region is CSALGRGPVGEQYF. The CDR3 DNA reads as TGCAGTGCCTTGGGGCGGGGCCCGGTAGGAGAGCAGTACTTC.

The chain recombines TRBV7-8 with TRBJ2-1; TRBD2 matches 11 bases. CDR3 size: 18 residues. V was clipped by 3 bases and J by 6 bases; unmatched bases: 13. The V gene's germline CDR1 is SGHVS and CDR2 FQNEAQ. The CDR3 spells CASSFGTSGLMGGNEQFF. CDR3 bases: TGTGCCAGCAGCTTTGGGACTAGCGGACTTATGGGGGGCAATGAGCAGTTCTTC.

The chain is built from TRBV14 and TRBJ2-7; D uncertain. The CDR3 runs to 13 residues. Trimming left V 1 base short and J 0 bases short, with 4 bases between. Germline assignment: CDR1 SGHDN and CDR2 FVKESK. This chain's CDR3 is CASSQGVSYEQYF. For the CDR3, the DNA is TGTGCCAGCAGCCAAGGAGTCTCCTACGAGCAGTACTTC.

The gene calls are TRBV4-1 and TRBJ2-1; D uncertain. The V end lost 3 bases, the J end lost 9 bases, and 12 bases lay between the germline ends. Looked up from germline, CDR1 is MGHRA and CDR2 is YSYEKL. The CDR3 consists of 13 residues. CDR3 in amino acids: CASSQGMGSEQFF. CDR3 coding DNA: TGCGCCAGCAGCCAGGGAATGGGTAGTGAGCAGTTCTTC.

V gene TRBV19 combines with J gene TRBJ2-1; the match to TRBD2 covers 8 bases. V shed 7 bases, J shed 2 bases, and the junction held 10 bases outside the gene matches. CDR1 is LNHDA, CDR2 SQIVND, per germline (reference sequence). The CDR3 consists of 16 residues. As DNA, the CDR3 is TGTGCCAGTATGATGAGAGCGGGAGAGGCCTACAATGAGCAGTTCTTC. This translates into CASMMRAGEAYNEQFF.

The V and J genes are TRBV20-1 and TRBJ1-3; D not resolved. The CDR3 totals 12 residues. Germline CDR1 is DFQATT and CDR2 is SNEGSKA (reference sequence). V was pared by 7 bases and J by 4 bases, with 11 bases between. The CDR3 bases are TGCAGTGGTACATCAGGAGGAAACACCATATATTTT. Its protein product is CSGTSGGNTIYF.

V usage is TRBV29-1 and J usage is TRBJ2-7, with a weak D call TRBD1 (6 bases). Trimming took off 4 bases at V and 4 bases at J, with 14 bases between the two ends. Germline lookup yields CDR1 SQVTM and CDR2 ANQGSEA. The CDR3 spans 13 residues. CDR3 sequence (DNA): TGCAGCGTTGTCCCCCCAACAGGGTACGAGCAGTACTTC. Translating it yields CSVVPPTGYEQYF.

The chain couples TRBV11-2 to TRBJ2-1; D is unclear. The germline V gene encodes CDR1 SGHAT and CDR2 FQNNGV. The CDR3 totals 13 residues. Trimming stripped 8 bases from V and 8 bases from J, with 16 bases between. The CDR3 spells CASYSVHRDEQFF. The CDR3 DNA sequence: TGTGCCAGCTACTCGGTCCACCGCGATGAGCAGTTCTTC.

This chain joins TRBV19 and TRBJ2-5; 7 bases agree with TRBD2. Germline trimming cut 3 bases from V and 2 bases from J; bases unmatched to any gene: 6. Germline-derived CDR1 and CDR2 are LNHDA and SQIVND (reference sequence). This CDR3 spans 15 amino acids. For the CDR3, the DNA is TGTGCCAGTAGTATGGGGAGGGTAAGGCAAGAGACCCAGTACTTC. Translation gives CASSMGRVRQETQYF.

This chain uses TRBV5-1 with TRBJ1-1; TRBD1 might be the D (5 bases). Germline CDR1 reads SGHRS; CDR2 reads YFSETQ. The CDR3 extends over 15 amino acids. V lost 4 bases to trimming and J lost 3 bases, with 16 bases between them. CDR3 DNA: TGCGCCAGCAGCCCAAATCTCAGGGAGGACACTGAAGCTTTCTTT. It encodes CASSPNLREDTEAFF.

The chain is built from TRBV9 and TRBJ2-7; D remains ambiguous. From germline, CDR1 is SGDLS and CDR2 YYNGEE. The V end was cut by 0 bases, the J end by 5 bases, with 9 bases between. CDR3 length equals 13 residues. The CDR3 coding sequence is TGTGCCAGCAGCGTAGTCTCAGGACACGAGCAGTACTTC. Translated: CASSVVSGHEQYF.

This clonotype was recorded once. J is TRBJ2-2 and V is TRBV18; possibly TRBD2 for D (5 bases). This CDR3 is built from 19 residues. Germline values: CDR1 KGHSH, CDR2 LQKENI. The V and J ends lost 2 bases and 2 bases respectively, with 21 bases between them. The CDR3 bases are TGTGCCAGCTCACCAGGACTTAGCGAAATTGATCGTAACACCGGGGAGCTGTTTTTT. The encoded protein is CASSPGLSEIDRNTGELFF.

The chain uses TRBV29-1 and TRBJ1-2; D remains ambiguous. CDR3 length: 11 amino acids. Germline V gene sequence: CDR1 SQVTM, CDR2 ANQGSEA. The germline V and J ends were trimmed by 3 bases and 8 bases, with 10 bases remaining between them. The CDR3 nucleotides read TGCAGCGTTGAGCCGAACTTGGGCTACACCTTC. Translated: CSVEPNLGYTF.

The chain uses TRBV20-1 and TRBJ2-1; 16 nucleotides align to TRBD2. The CDR3 runs 18 residues. The trim removed 5 bases at V and 8 bases at J, leaving 15 bases unmatched. Germline V gene lookup returns CDR1 DFQATT and CDR2 SNEGSKA (reference sequence). CDR3 residues: CSAPDKTGLAGGGDEQFF. The CDR3 nucleotides read TGCAGTGCTCCCGACAAGACGGGACTAGCGGGAGGGGGAGATGAGCAGTTCTTC.

The chain joins TRBV4-3 to TRBJ1-2; the D gene is possibly TRBD1 (5 bases). CDR1 is LGHNA, CDR2 YSLEER, per germline. The CDR3 contains 14 residues. V shed 0 bases and J shed 4 bases, with 9 bases lying between them. The chain's CDR3 is CASSQDREGYGYTF. The CDR3 bases are TGCGCCAGCAGCCAAGACAGGGAAGGCTATGGCTACACCTTC.

In its sample, this clonotype was seen once. The chain has TRBV9 and TRBJ1-2; D is perhaps TRBD1 (6 bases). Per the germline V gene, CDR1 is SGDLS and CDR2 is YYNGEE. The CDR3 covers 14 residues. V was clipped by 0 bases and J by 8 bases, with 14 bases between them. CDR3 residues: CASSVAGGLRGYTF. The CDR3 nucleotides are TGTGCCAGCAGCGTAGCTGGGGGGCTCCGGGGCTACACCTTC.

The V gene is TRBV7-6, the J gene TRBJ2-1; perhaps TRBD2 as D (6 bases). The CDR3 covers 13 residues. V lost 1 base to trimming and J lost 10 bases, with 11 bases between them. Germline V CDR1 and CDR2: SGHVS, FNYEAQ. The CDR3: CASSLGPAGEQFF. The CDR3 region has the DNA TGTGCCAGCAGCTTAGGACCCGCGGGGGAGCAGTTCTTC. The whole variable domain, filled in from reference TRBV7-6 and TRBJ2-1, reads GAGVSQSPRYKVTKRGQDVALRCDPISGHVSLYWYRQALGQGPEFLTYFNYEAQQDKSGLPNDRFSAERPEGSISTLTIQRTEQRDSAMYRCASSLGPAGEQFFGPGTRLTVL.